This TCR beta chain was observed in a study of naive and memory T cell subsets. Study-level points and caveats: Both skin biopsy types reportedly yielded TCRs, tuberculin sites far more.

Looked up from germline, CDR1 is KGHSH and CDR2 is LQKENI. The germline V and J ends were trimmed by 10 bases and 4 bases, with 20 bases remaining between them. The CDR3 totals 15 residues. The SP2 primer and nested alpha and beta constant region primers amplified ligated cDNA in four rounds. From the UMI-ligation and nested PCR reads, TCRdb called clonotypes with MiXCR, one entry per CDR3 protein. The table lists roughly 13,000 distinct CDR3 sequences, more than 4% of them singletons. As to treatment: skin biopsy from PPD injection site in Mantoux-positive individual. The library had UMIs added by 3' ligation of an oligonucleotide to TCR cDNA. Cells were not sorted; total RNA input targeted roughly 1 to 1,100 ng. This clonotype was seen ten or more times. Its antigen is unknown.

The chain recombines TRBV18 with TRBJ2-1; D might be TRBD1 (6 bases). The sequencing used skin, collected from a tuberculin skin test site. The receptor was derived from an adult in good health. The chain's CDR3 is CATKPTGYDYNEQFF. The CDR3 DNA follows: TGTGCCACCAAGCCTACAGGGTACGATTACAATGAGCAGTTCTTC.